The source of this TCR beta chain is a study of STAT5B mutations in CD4+ large granular lymphocyte leukemia. The V segment lost 6 bases and the J segment 2 bases; nucleotides outside the gene matches: 6. The germline V gene has CDR1 ENHRY and CDR2 SYGVKD. The CDR3 covers 14 residues. This table comes from immunoSEQ multiplex PCR, and its TCRdb copy is limited to in-frame clones, with some not included. In the table there are roughly 34,000 clones, about four fifths of which are singletons. The clonotype was recovered from a human donor in good health. The chain joins TRBV10-3 to TRBJ1-2; 7 bases fit TRBD1. What was sequenced was CD4+ T cells from blood buffy coats. CDR3 DNA: TGTGCCATCAGAGACAGGGACCCGAACTATGGCTACACCTTC. It is translated as CAIRDRDPNYGYTF.